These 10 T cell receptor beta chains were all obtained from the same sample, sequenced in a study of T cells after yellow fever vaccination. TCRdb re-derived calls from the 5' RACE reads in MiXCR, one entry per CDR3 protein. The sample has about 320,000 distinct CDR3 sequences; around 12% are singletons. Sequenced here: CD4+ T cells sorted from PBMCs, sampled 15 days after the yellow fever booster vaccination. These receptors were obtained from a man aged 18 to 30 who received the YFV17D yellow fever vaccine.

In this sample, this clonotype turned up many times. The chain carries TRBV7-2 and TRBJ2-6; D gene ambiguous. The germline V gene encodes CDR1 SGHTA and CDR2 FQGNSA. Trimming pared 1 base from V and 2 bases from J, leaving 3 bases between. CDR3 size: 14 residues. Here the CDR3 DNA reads TGTGCCAGCAGCTTAGGACCTGGGGCCAACGTCCTGACTTTC. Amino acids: CASSLGPGANVLTF.

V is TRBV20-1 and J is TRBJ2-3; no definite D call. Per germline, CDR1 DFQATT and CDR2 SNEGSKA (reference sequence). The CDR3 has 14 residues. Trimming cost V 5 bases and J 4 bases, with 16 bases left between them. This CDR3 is CSAPQPGIPDTQYF. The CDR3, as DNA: TGCAGTGCTCCCCAGCCGGGTATCCCAGATACGCAGTATTTT.

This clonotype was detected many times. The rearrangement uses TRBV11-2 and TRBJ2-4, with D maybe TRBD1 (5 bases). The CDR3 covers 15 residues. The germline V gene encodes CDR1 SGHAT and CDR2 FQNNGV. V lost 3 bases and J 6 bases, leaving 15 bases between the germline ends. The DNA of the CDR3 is TGTGCCAGCAGCTTCGCCCAGGGAATGGGAAACATTCAGTACTTC. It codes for CASSFAQGMGNIQYF.

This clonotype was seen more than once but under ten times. CDR3 nucleotides: TGCGCCAGCAGTGGACAGGGGGATGGTTCACCCCTCCACTTT. Its translation: CASSGQGDGSPLHF. This chain connects TRBV10-2 to TRBJ1-6; TRBD1 matches at 9 bases. The CDR3 is 14 amino acids. The ends lost 4 bases at V and 9 bases at J; junction bases unmatched: 4. From germline, CDR1 is WSHSY and CDR2 SAAADI.

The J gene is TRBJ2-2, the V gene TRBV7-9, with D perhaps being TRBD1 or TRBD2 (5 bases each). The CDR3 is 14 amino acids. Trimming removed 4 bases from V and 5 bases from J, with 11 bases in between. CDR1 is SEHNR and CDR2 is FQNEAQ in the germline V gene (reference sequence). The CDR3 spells CASSSLGETGELFF. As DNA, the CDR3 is TGTGCCAGCAGCTCCCTGGGGGAAACCGGGGAGCTGTTTTTT.

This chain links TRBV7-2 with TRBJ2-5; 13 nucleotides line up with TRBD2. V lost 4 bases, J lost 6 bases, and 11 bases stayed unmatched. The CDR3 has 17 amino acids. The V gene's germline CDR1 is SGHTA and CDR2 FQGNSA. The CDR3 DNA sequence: TGTGCCAGCAGCTGGGGGACTAGCGGGACCCAACGAAAGACCCAGTACTTC. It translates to CASSWGTSGTQRKTQYF.

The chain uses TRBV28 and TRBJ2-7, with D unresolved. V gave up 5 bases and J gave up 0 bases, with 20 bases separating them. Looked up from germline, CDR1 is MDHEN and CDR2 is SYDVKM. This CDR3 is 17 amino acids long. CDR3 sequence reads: CASSTSLGTLPSYEQYV. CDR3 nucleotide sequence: TGTGCCAGCAGTACCTCCCTCGGCACACTACCCTCCTACGAGCAGTACGTC.

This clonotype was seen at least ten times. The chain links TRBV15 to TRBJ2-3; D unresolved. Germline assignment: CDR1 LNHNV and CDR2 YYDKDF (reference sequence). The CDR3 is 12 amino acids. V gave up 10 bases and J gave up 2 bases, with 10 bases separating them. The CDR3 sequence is CAILGFTDTQYF. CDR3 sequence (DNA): TGTGCCATCTTAGGCTTCACAGATACGCAGTATTTT.

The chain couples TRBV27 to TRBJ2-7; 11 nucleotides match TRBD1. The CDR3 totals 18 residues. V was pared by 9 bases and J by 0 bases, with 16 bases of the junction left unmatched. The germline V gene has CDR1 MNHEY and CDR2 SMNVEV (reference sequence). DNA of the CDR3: TGTGCCAGGGGAATGTTCCAGGACAGGGGGCCGAGCTCCTACGAGCAGTACGTC. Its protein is CARGMFQDRGPSSYEQYV.

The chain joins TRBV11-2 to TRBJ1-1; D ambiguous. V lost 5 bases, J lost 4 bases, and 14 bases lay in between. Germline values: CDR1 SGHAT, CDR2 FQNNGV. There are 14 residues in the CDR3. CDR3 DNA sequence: TGTGCCAGCAGCCATAATAAGTGGAGCACTGAAGCTTTCTTT. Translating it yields CASSHNKWSTEAFF.